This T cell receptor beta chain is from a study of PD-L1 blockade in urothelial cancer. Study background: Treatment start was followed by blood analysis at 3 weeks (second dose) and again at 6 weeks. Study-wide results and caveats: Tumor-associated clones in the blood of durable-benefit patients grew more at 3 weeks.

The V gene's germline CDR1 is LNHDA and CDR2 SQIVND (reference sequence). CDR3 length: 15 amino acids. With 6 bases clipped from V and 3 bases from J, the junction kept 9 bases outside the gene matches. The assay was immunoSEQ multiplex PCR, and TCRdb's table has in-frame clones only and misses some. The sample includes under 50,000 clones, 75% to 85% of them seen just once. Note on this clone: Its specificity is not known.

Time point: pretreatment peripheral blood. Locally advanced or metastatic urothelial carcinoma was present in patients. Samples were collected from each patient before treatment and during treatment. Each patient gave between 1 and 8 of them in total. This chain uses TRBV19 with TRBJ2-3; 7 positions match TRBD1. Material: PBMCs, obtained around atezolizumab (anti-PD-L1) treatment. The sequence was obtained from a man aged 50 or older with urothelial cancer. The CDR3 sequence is CASSPAGGLTDTQYF. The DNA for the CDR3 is TGTGCCAGTAGCCCAGCAGGGGGATTAACAGATACGCAGTATTTT.